These T cell receptor beta chains were read from a single sample in a study of blood T cell repertoires in COVID-19. This table comes from immunoSEQ multiplex PCR, and its TCRdb copy is limited to in-frame clones, with some not included. The data contain under 50,000 clones, roughly 63% of them singletons. The source material was peripheral blood. The source is an elderly man with acute or convalescent COVID-19. CDR3s include the opening cysteine and the closing phenylalanine or tryptophan. A D gene is named only where the DNA matches it firmly. Rows may omit the clone size; those that give it use once, few, many or a size class.

D | J | V | size | CDR3 | DNA
TRBD1 | TRBJ1-2 | TRBV6-2/TRBV6-3 | few | CASSPPKTGENYGYTF | TGTGCCAGCAGTCCCCCAAAGACAGGGGAGAACTATGGCTACACCTTC
TRBD1 | TRBJ2-5 | TRBV4-1 | once | CASSPQPTGGTEETQYF | TGCGCCAGCAGCCCCCAACCGACAGGGGGAACCGAAGAGACCCAGTACTTC
TRBD1 | TRBJ2-7 | TRBV29-1 | - | CSGGQGHEQYF | TGCAGCGGAGGACAGGGTCACGAGCAGTACTTC
TRBD2 | TRBJ2-3 | TRBV5-1 | many | CASSLGGLAGGPRTDTQYF | TGCGCCAGCAGCTTGGGGGGACTAGCGGGAGGGCCGCGCACAGATACGCAGTATTTT
TRBD1 | TRBJ1-5 | TRBV27 | - | CASSSGQGINQPQHF | TGTGCCAGCAGTTCAGGACAGGGGATTAATCAGCCCCAGCATTTT
TRBD1 | TRBJ2-7 | TRBV6-6 | - | CASRADRGNFYEQYF | TGTGCCAGCAGGGCAGACAGGGGAAACTTCTACGAGCAGTACTTC
- | TRBJ1-2 | TRBV5-1 | - | CASSLTQGRFTF | TGCGCCAGCAGCTTGACACAGGGTCGTTTCACCTTC
TRBD2 | TRBJ2-2 | TRBV6-2/TRBV6-3 | - | CASSYVGSGGRTGELFF | TGTGCCAGCAGTTACGTGGGCAGCGGGGGAAGGACCGGGGAGCTGTTTTTT
- | TRBJ2-2 | TRBV5-8 | - | CASTPGQNTGELFF | TGTGCCAGCACGCCGGGACAGAACACCGGGGAGCTGTTTTTT
TRBD1 | TRBJ1-5 | TRBV7-2 | - | CASIPLSQNRGRSNQPQHF | TGTGCCAGCATCCCCCTTTCGCAGAACAGGGGACGCAGCAATCAGCCCCAGCATTTT
TRBD1 | TRBJ1-4 | TRBV2 | - | CASSEGTGLGEKLFF | TGTGCCAGCAGTGAAGGGACAGGGTTGGGTGAAAAACTGTTTTTT
TRBD2 | TRBJ2-3 | TRBV11-3 | - | CASSKAPRLAGGRTDTQYF | TGTGCCAGCAGCAAAGCCCCCAGACTAGCGGGGGGCCGCACAGATACGCAGTATTTT
TRBD1 | TRBJ1-2 | TRBV3-1/TRBV3-2 | - | CASSERTGSLYGYTF | TGTGCCAGCAGCGAGCGGACAGGATCGCTCTATGGCTACACCTTC
- | TRBJ1-1 | TRBV7-9 | - | CASSLGGAEAFF | TGTGCCAGCAGCTTAGGGGGCGCTGAAGCTTTCTTT
TRBD2 | TRBJ2-5 | TRBV27 | - | CASRGLAGAKTQYF | TGTGCCAGCAGAGGACTAGCGGGAGCCAAGACCCAGTACTTC
TRBD1 | TRBJ2-1 | TRBV14 | once | CASSQVNRGANEQFF | TGTGCCAGCAGCCAAGTTAACAGGGGAGCCAATGAGCAGTTCTTC
TRBD1 | TRBJ2-7 | TRBV5-8 | - | CASSYTGTGVGYEQYF | TGTGCCAGCAGTTATACCGGGACAGGGGTCGGGTACGAGCAGTACTTC
- | TRBJ2-7 | TRBV5-6 | few | CASSLAWYAGDYEQYF | TGTGCCAGCAGCTTGGCCTGGTACGCAGGGGACTACGAGCAGTACTTC
- | TRBJ2-7 | TRBV11-2 | - | CASSLGRLYEQYF | TGTGCCAGCAGCTTAGGCAGGCTATACGAGCAGTACTTC
TRBD1 | TRBJ2-7 | TRBV5-1 | - | CASRKSGQATYEQYF | TGCGCCAGCAGAAAATCGGGACAGGCCACCTACGAGCAGTACTTC
- | TRBJ2-5 | TRBV6-6 | once | CASTGRGETQYF | TGTGCCAGTACCGGTCGGGGAGAGACCCAGTACTTC
- | TRBJ1-2 | TRBV5-4 | few | CASSPGGLANYGYTF | TGTGCCAGCAGCCCGGGGGGGCTAGCTAACTATGGCTACACCTTC
- | TRBJ1-4 | TRBV28 | - | CASSLYTGVAREKLFF | TGTGCCAGCAGTTTATATACGGGGGTAGCCAGGGAAAAACTGTTTTTT
TRBD2 | TRBJ2-7 | TRBV7-2 | - | CASSPQAGVEGYEQYF | TGTGCCAGCAGCCCACAGGCGGGAGTCGAGGGTTACGAGCAGTACTTC
- | TRBJ2-1 | TRBV18 | - | CASGQSYNEQFF | TGTGCCTCTGGACAGTCCTACAATGAGCAGTTCTTC